Listed here are 30 T cell receptor beta chains from one sample, sequenced in a study of blood T cell repertoires in COVID-19. Assay used: immunoSEQ multiplex PCR; TCRdb lists only in-frame clones, some missing. Here the sample spans roughly 380,000 clones, around 91% being singletons. Sequencing input: peripheral blood. Receptors originate from a woman aged 40 to 50 with COVID-19, enrolled during active disease.

The CDR3 spells CASSPREGVVGGETQYF. The CDR3 DNA sequence: TGTGCCAGCTCACCACGAGAAGGTGTCGTCGGGGGGGAGACCCAGTACTTC. The chain employs TRBV18 and TRBJ2-5; 7 bases are shared with TRBD2. With V trimmed by 1 base and J by 5 bases, 13 bases remained unmatched. There are 17 residues in the CDR3. Germline values: CDR1 KGHSH, CDR2 LQKENI.

This clone was observed a single time. The chain is built from TRBV7-3 and TRBJ2-3; D is possibly TRBD1 (6 bases). Germline assignment: CDR1 SGHTA and CDR2 FQGTGA. This CDR3 is 13 amino acids long. V was pared by 3 bases and J by 6 bases, with 10 bases between. The CDR3 nucleotides are TGTGCCAGCAGCTTGGGGGCCCGGGATACGCAGTATTTT. It specifies CASSLGARDTQYF. Based on the CDR3 plus reference TRBV7-3 and TRBJ2-3, the full variable domain is GAGVSQTPSNKVTEKGKYVELRCDPISGHTALYWYRQSLGQGPEFLIYFQGTGAADDSGLPNDRFFAVRPEGSVSTLKIQRTERGDSAVYLCASSLGARDTQYFGPGTRLTVL.

This clone was detected only once. This sequence joins TRBV11-2 and TRBJ2-2; 7 positions match TRBD1. Germline values: CDR1 SGHAT, CDR2 FQNNGV. Unmatched junction bases numbered 14, after V lost 5 bases and J lost 5 bases. The CDR3 totals 17 residues. The CDR3 DNA sequence: TGTGCCAGCAGCCCTCAACAGGGCAGGGGGAGAACCGGGGAGCTGTTTTTT. It encodes CASSPQQGRGRTGELFF.

The chain is built from TRBV12-3 or TRBV12-4 and TRBJ1-1; TRBD1 agrees at 7 bases. With V trimmed by 9 bases and J by 2 bases, 6 bases remained unmatched. The CDR3 length is 13 residues. The CDR3 protein is CASWDRSNTEAFF. In nucleotides, the CDR3 is TGTGCCAGTTGGGACAGATCTAACACTGAAGCTTTCTTT.

This clone has only one observation. The chain recombines TRBV7-9 with TRBJ1-4, with 7 nucleotides matching TRBD1. This CDR3 spans 13 amino acids. The V and J ends lost 4 bases and 14 bases, in that order; junction bases with no gene match: 10. From germline, CDR1 is SEHNR and CDR2 FQNEAQ (reference sequence). The CDR3 reads CASSSKDRTGLFF. Here the CDR3 DNA reads TGTGCCAGCAGCTCTAAGGACAGGACGGGCCTGTTTTTT.

The chain couples TRBV7-8 to TRBJ1-1; 9 bases match TRBD1. This CDR3 is built from 16 residues. V gave up 5 bases and J gave up 3 bases; unmatched junction bases: 10. Germline V gene data show CDR1 as SGHVS and CDR2 as FQNEAQ. In nucleotides, the CDR3 is TGTGCCAGCAGCCCGTACAGGACAGGGGTTTACACTGAAGCTTTCTTT. Translated, it gives CASSPYRTGVYTEAFF.

This chain links TRBV4-1 with TRBJ2-7, with 10 bases aligning to TRBD2. Germline V gene data show CDR1 as MGHRA and CDR2 as YSYEKL. There are 15 residues in the CDR3. V was clipped by 4 bases and J by 3 bases; unmatched bases: 6. Written as DNA, the CDR3 is TGCGCCAGCAGCCGGACTAGCGGACCTCTCTACGAGCAGTACTTC. Protein sequence: CASSRTSGPLYEQYF.

The chain links TRBV5-6 to TRBJ1-1; no clear D gene. The germline V gene encodes CDR1 SGHDT and CDR2 YYEEEE. The CDR3 is 11 residues long. V lost 4 bases, J lost 8 bases, and 9 bases lay in between. CDR3: CASSITSEAFF. CDR3 bases: TGTGCCAGCAGCATTACATCAGAAGCTTTCTTT.

This clone has only one observation. The chain combines TRBV5-1 with TRBJ2-7; TRBD1 is a possible D gene (6 bases). Germline CDR1 reads SGHRS; CDR2 reads YFSETQ. V lost 1 base and J lost 1, with 12 bases in between. The CDR3 contains 15 residues. CDR3 protein: CASSLSPGESYEQYF. The CDR3 DNA reads TGCGCCAGCAGCTTGTCGCCAGGGGAATCCTACGAGCAGTACTTC.

This chain links TRBV6-1 with TRBJ1-6, with a tentative D call TRBD1 (5 bases). V was pared by 0 bases and J by 9 bases, with 12 bases between. Germline CDR1 MNHNS, CDR2 SASEGT. This CDR3 has 15 amino acids. The CDR3 sequence: CASSEAPGRSSPLHF. The CDR3 DNA reads TGTGCCAGCAGTGAAGCGCCAGGGAGGAGTTCACCCCTCCACTTT.

V usage is TRBV7-3 and J usage is TRBJ2-2; 9 nucleotides line up with TRBD2. The V segment lost 1 base and the J segment 1 base; nucleotides outside the gene matches: 1. This CDR3 region has 16 residues. The germline V gene encodes CDR1 SGHTA and CDR2 FQGTGA. The CDR3 is CASSLSSGGNTGELFF. Written as DNA, the CDR3 is TGTGCCAGCAGCTTAAGTAGCGGGGGGAACACCGGGGAGCTGTTTTTT.

V and J are TRBV18 and TRBJ1-2; 7 nucleotides match TRBD1. Germline V lookup: CDR1 KGHSH, CDR2 LQKENI. This CDR3 comprises 15 residues. With 2 bases clipped from V and 8 bases from J, the junction kept 11 bases outside the gene matches. CDR3 DNA: TGTGCCAGCTCACCAAAAATTGGACAGGAAAGCGGCTACACCTTC. Translating it yields CASSPKIGQESGYTF.

The V and J genes are TRBV6-2 or TRBV6-3 and TRBJ1-2, with D tentatively TRBD1 (6 bases). The germline gives CDR1 MNHEY, CDR2 SVGEGT. The germline V and J ends were trimmed by 3 bases and 2 bases, with 7 bases remaining between them. The CDR3 has 13 amino acids. The CDR3 nucleotides are TGTGCCAGCAGTTATACAGGGAACTATGGCTACACCTTC. Translating gives CASSYTGNYGYTF.

The chain uses TRBV27 and TRBJ1-5; a weak D match, TRBD1 (5 bases). Trimming pared 5 bases from V and 10 bases from J, leaving 12 bases between. Germline V CDR1 and CDR2: MNHEY, SMNVEV (reference sequence). This CDR3 is 12 amino acids long. The CDR3 loop is CASSGVGGPQHF. CDR3 sequence (DNA): TGTGCCAGCAGTGGGGTGGGGGGTCCCCAGCATTTT.

V and J are TRBV25-1 and TRBJ1-2; D is possibly TRBD1 (6 bases). Looked up from germline, CDR1 is MGHDK and CDR2 is SYGVNS. V was pared by 3 bases and J by 4 bases, with 12 bases between. The CDR3 is 14 amino acids. The CDR3, as DNA: TGTGCCAGCAGTGACGCAGGGGTGCGCTATGGCTACACCTTC. Its translation: CASSDAGVRYGYTF.

The chain links TRBV5-1 to TRBJ1-5; TRBD1 agrees at 7 bases. Germline V lookup: CDR1 SGHRS, CDR2 YFSETQ. Trimming at V came to 4 bases and at J to 5 bases, leaving 6 bases not matched to a gene. CDR3 length: 14 residues. In DNA, the CDR3 is TGCGCCAGCAGCCCCACAGGGGATGATCAGCCCCAGCATTTT. This translates into CASSPTGDDQPQHF. Using reference TRBV5-1 and TRBJ1-5 for the parts outside the CDR3, the full variable domain is KAGVTQTPRYLIKTRGQQVTLSCSPISGHRSVSWYQQTPGQGLQFLFEYFSETQRNKGNFPGRFSGRQFSNSRSEMNVSTLELGDSALYLCASSPTGDDQPQHFGDGTRLSIL.

The chain carries TRBV5-1 and TRBJ2-2; TRBD2 agrees at 15 bases. CDR1 and CDR2 (germline): SGHRS, YFSETQ. CDR3 length equals 17 residues. The V segment lost 4 bases and the J segment 3 bases; nucleotides outside the gene matches: 4. The CDR3 nucleotides are TGCGCCAGCAGCAGGGGACTAGCGGGAGGATACACCGGGGAGCTGTTTTTT. Amino acid sequence: CASSRGLAGGYTGELFF. Together with reference TRBV5-1 and TRBJ2-2, the CDR3 gives the full variable domain: KAGVTQTPRYLIKTRGQQVTLSCSPISGHRSVSWYQQTPGQGLQFLFEYFSETQRNKGNFPGRFSGRQFSNSRSEMNVSTLELGDSALYLCASSRGLAGGYTGELFFGEGSRLTVL.

V and J are TRBV20-1 and TRBJ1-1; D ambiguous. This CDR3 has 11 amino acids. In germline, CDR1 is DFQATT, CDR2 SNEGSKA (reference sequence). Trimming took off 6 bases at V and 4 bases at J, with 9 bases between the two ends. CDR3 protein: CSAPRSTEAFF. DNA of the CDR3: TGCAGTGCCCCCCGGAGCACTGAAGCTTTCTTT.

The gene calls are TRBV6-5 and TRBJ1-2; D ambiguous. V shed 5 bases and J shed 2 bases, with 15 bases lying between them. The germline V gene has CDR1 MNHEY and CDR2 SVGAGI. The CDR3 contains 15 residues. The CDR3 DNA sequence: TGTGCCAGCAGTCGCTACAGCCCGGGGAACTATGGCTACACCTTC. This translates into CASSRYSPGNYGYTF.

Comment on this clone: The sample has other DNA sequences that encode this CDR3 too. V is TRBV12-3 or TRBV12-4 and J is TRBJ1-1; D unclear. V lost 5 bases, J lost 5 bases, and 12 bases lay in between. The CDR3 covers 13 residues. CDR3 DNA: TGTGCCAGCAGTCTAAGAGGGAAGACTGAAGCTTTCTTT. Translated: CASSLRGKTEAFF.

The chain has TRBV6-5 and TRBJ1-4; D gene unclear. This CDR3 has 16 residues. V was cut by 2 bases and J by 2 bases, with 12 bases left in between. Germline CDR1 is MNHEY and CDR2 is SVGAGI. The DNA of the CDR3 is TGTGCCAGCAGTTACGGGTCGCCGGGGACTAATGAAAAACTGTTTTTT. Translating it yields CASSYGSPGTNEKLFF.

The genes are TRBV27 and TRBJ1-2; TRBD1 aligns across 7 bases. This CDR3 is 13 amino acids long. Germline CDR1 reads MNHEY; CDR2 reads SMNVEV (reference sequence). Trimming at V came to 6 bases and at J to 6 bases, leaving 7 bases not matched to a gene. This chain's CDR3 is CASSRPTGDGYTF. CDR3 nucleotides: TGTGCCAGCAGCCGTCCTACAGGGGATGGCTACACCTTC.

V usage is TRBV7-3 and J usage is TRBJ2-1; 14 nucleotides match TRBD2. Losses at the gene ends were 4 bases for V and 1 base for J; bases not matched to a gene: 9. The CDR3 runs to 19 residues. Germline loops: CDR1 SGHTA, CDR2 FQGTGA. CDR3 region: CASSYSGLAGVRSYNEQFF. The DNA for the CDR3 is TGTGCCAGCAGCTACTCGGGACTAGCGGGAGTGAGGTCCTACAATGAGCAGTTCTTC.

The rearrangement joins TRBV15 to TRBJ1-2, with TRBD1 as a possible D gene (6 bases). Germline loops: CDR1 LNHNV, CDR2 YYDKDF (reference sequence). CDR3 length equals 13 residues. The ends were cut back, 1 base at V and 8 bases at J, with 11 bases in the middle. The CDR3 region has the DNA TGTGCCACCAGCAGAGGGCGGACAGAGGGCTACACCTTC. This encodes CATSRGRTEGYTF.

The rearrangement joins TRBV4-1 to TRBJ1-4; D remains unclear. Germline V CDR1 and CDR2: MGHRA, YSYEKL. The V and J ends lost 3 bases and 7 bases respectively, with 12 bases between them. The CDR3 has 14 residues. The CDR3 loop reads CASSQTRRREKLFF. In DNA form, the CDR3 reads TGCGCCAGCAGCCAGACGAGGCGACGTGAAAAACTGTTTTTT.

The chain carries TRBV7-3 and TRBJ1-6; tentative D call: TRBD1 (5 bases). Germline V gives CDR1 SGHTA, CDR2 FQGTGA. Trimming stripped 5 bases from V and 10 bases from J, with 18 bases between. This CDR3 region has 15 residues. CDR3: CASSGPGHPVSPLHF. CDR3 coding DNA: TGTGCCAGCAGCGGACCCGGACATCCGGTATCACCCCTCCACTTT. Based on the CDR3 plus reference TRBV7-3 and TRBJ1-6, the full variable domain is GAGVSQTPSNKVTEKGKYVELRCDPISGHTALYWYRQSLGQGPEFLIYFQGTGAADDSGLPNDRFFAVRPEGSVSTLKIQRTERGDSAVYLCASSGPGHPVSPLHFGNGTRLTVT.

The CDR3 loop reads CASSGTVGNTIYF. As DNA, the CDR3 is TGTGCCAGCAGCGGGACAGTGGGAAACACCATATATTTT. The chain couples TRBV7-2 to TRBJ1-3; TRBD1 agrees at 7 bases. This CDR3 is 13 amino acids long. V was clipped by 5 bases and J by 4 bases; unmatched bases: 2. Germline lookup yields CDR1 SGHTA and CDR2 FQGNSA. The variable domain in full, completed from reference TRBV7-2 and TRBJ1-3, reads GAGVSQSPSNKVTEKGKDVELRCDPISGHTALYWYRQSLGQGLEFLIYFQGNSAPDKSGLPSDRFSAERTGGSVSTLTIQRTQQEDSAVYLCASSGTVGNTIYFGEGSWLTVV.

The rearrangement joins TRBV10-3 to TRBJ2-7, with 8 bases fitting TRBD1. This CDR3 comprises 16 residues. Trimming cost V 6 bases and J 0 bases; bases outside gene matches: 10. Per the germline V gene, CDR1 is ENHRY and CDR2 is SYGVKD. CDR3 residues: CAIRSRTGSSSYEQYF. The CDR3, as DNA: TGTGCCATCAGATCTAGGACAGGGTCGAGCTCCTACGAGCAGTACTTC.

The rearrangement links TRBV7-2 to TRBJ2-7; 8 bases agree with TRBD2. V was pared by 3 bases and J by 1 base, with 8 bases of the junction left unmatched. The CDR3 has 16 residues. In germline, CDR1 is SGHTA, CDR2 FQGNSA. The CDR3 loop reads CASSFGRREVSYEQYF. The CDR3 coding sequence is TGTGCCAGCAGCTTTGGTAGGCGGGAGGTGTCCTACGAGCAGTACTTC.

The chain employs TRBV4-2 and TRBJ1-1, with D maybe TRBD1 (6 bases). V was clipped by 4 bases and J by 1 base, with 10 bases between them. In germline, CDR1 is LGHNA, CDR2 YNFKEQ. The CDR3 has 14 amino acids. CDR3 protein: CASSPPDRNTEAFF. In nucleotides, the CDR3 is TGTGCCAGCAGCCCCCCGGACAGGAACACTGAAGCTTTCTTT.